This is a list of T cell receptor beta chains from one sample in a study of blood T cell repertoires in COVID-19. Here immunoSEQ multiplex PCR was the method, and the copy in TCRdb shows in-frame clones only, minus some. The sample shows 410,000 or so clones, around 89% of them seen only once. Sequenced sample: peripheral blood. The receptors were gathered from a woman aged 40 to 50 with COVID-19, enrolled during active disease. Both conserved end residues are part of each CDR3. The D gene is left open where the match is weak. Size values are once, few and many counts, or a class for expanded clones, and some rows have none.

>TRBV28|once|TRBJ1-4|-
CASTFALPRQRNEKLFF
TGTGCCAGCACTTTCGCTTTACCGAGACAGCGTAATGAAAAACTGTTTTTT
>TRBV23-1|-|TRBJ2-7|-
CASSLNRGKNVREQYF
TGCGCCAGCAGCCTCAATAGGGGGAAAAACGTAAGGGAGCAGTACTTC
>TRBV20-1|-|TRBJ2-1|TRBD2
CSASGASGNYNEQFF
TGCAGTGCTAGTGGGGCTAGCGGGAACTACAATGAGCAGTTCTTC
>TRBV11-3|once|TRBJ2-2|TRBD1
CASSLTGAAPGELFF
TGTGCCAGCAGCCTTACAGGGGCCGCCCCAGGGGAGCTGTTTTTT
>TRBV4-1|-|TRBJ2-4|-
CASSQEQGHAKNIQYF
TGCGCCAGCAGCCAAGAGCAGGGTCACGCCAAAAACATTCAGTACTTC
>TRBV2|-|TRBJ2-1|TRBD1
CASRRRTGDSYNEQFF
TGTGCCAGCAGGAGGAGGACAGGGGACTCCTACAATGAGCAGTTCTTC
>TRBV2|-|TRBJ1-5|-
CASSEDGQPQHF
TGTGCCAGCAGTGAAGATGGCCAGCCCCAGCATTTT
>TRBV15|-|TRBJ1-3|TRBD1
CATSRDRVSSGNTIYF
TGTGCCACCAGCAGGGACAGGGTGAGCTCTGGAAACACCATATATTTT
>TRBV2|-|TRBJ1-2|-
CASSEEAGICGYTF
TGTGCCAGCAGTGAAGAGGCAGGGATTTGTGGCTACACCTTC
>TRBV11-2|-|TRBJ2-5|TRBD2
CASSPRGETQYF
TGTGCCAGCAGCCCGCGGGGGGAGACCCAGTACTTC
>TRBV18|-|TRBJ1-4|-
CASSPSGGGEKLFF
TGTGCCAGCTCACCTTCGGGGGGTGGAGAAAAACTGTTTTTT
>TRBV5-8|-|TRBJ1-5|-
CASSLGIRLQPQHF
TGTGCCAGCAGCTTGGGAATCAGGCTACAGCCCCAGCATTTT
>TRBV28|-|TRBJ1-6|TRBD1
CASSSQTGLDSPLHF
TGTGCCAGCAGTTCACAGACAGGGTTGGATTCACCCCTCCACTTT
>TRBV25-1|-|TRBJ1-1|TRBD1
CASSGDRVGAEAFF
TGTGCCAGCAGTGGAGACAGGGTTGGCGCTGAAGCTTTCTTT
>TRBV4-1|-|TRBJ2-4|TRBD2
CASSLRTSGRREDIQYF
TGCGCCAGCAGCCTCCGGACTAGCGGGAGGCGGGAGGACATTCAGTACTTC
>TRBV29-1|-|TRBJ1-1|-
CSANREVVGEAFF
TGCAGCGCCAATAGAGAGGTGGTTGGTGAAGCTTTCTTT
>TRBV28|-|TRBJ1-1|-
CASSISPSNTEAFF
TGTGCCAGCTCAATTAGCCCCTCGAACACTGAAGCTTTCTTT
>TRBV19|once|TRBJ1-2|TRBD1
CASSISIGTGSYGYTF
TGTGCCAGTAGTATCTCCATCGGGACAGGGTCCTATGGCTACACCTTC
>TRBV7-9|-|TRBJ2-1|TRBD1
CASSLAFGTAVFYNEQFF
TGTGCCAGCAGCTTAGCCTTCGGGACAGCTGTCTTTTACAATGAGCAGTTCTTC
>TRBV7-9|-|TRBJ1-5|-
CASSRGTGGNQPQHF
TGTGCCAGCAGTAGGGGGACGGGTGGAAATCAGCCCCAGCATTTT
>TRBV29-1|-|TRBJ1-2|-
CSVGTAAPYGYTF
TGCAGCGTTGGAACAGCTGCCCCCTATGGCTACACCTTC
>TRBV19|-|TRBJ1-2|-
CARVGLVVYRYSNYGYTF
TGTGCCAGGGTGGGTCTTGTAGTCTACAGATACTCTAACTATGGCTACACCTTC
>TRBV6-5|-|TRBJ1-4|TRBD1
CASSRDRVDEKLFF
TGTGCCAGCAGCCGAGACAGGGTAGATGAAAAACTGTTTTTT
>TRBV7-2|-|TRBJ2-1|-
CASSPSKRLEEGEQFF
TGTGCCAGCAGTCCTAGTAAGCGCCTGGAGGAGGGTGAGCAGTTCTTC
>TRBV7-2|once|TRBJ2-1|TRBD1
CASSTAGTGGGHEQFF
TGTGCCAGCAGCACCGCCGGGACAGGGGGAGGGCATGAGCAGTTCTTC
>TRBV5-1|-|TRBJ1-1|TRBD1
CASSNLTGTAF
TGCGCCAGCAGCAACCTTACCGGGACAGCTTTT
>TRBV5-1|once|TRBJ2-2|TRBD1
CASSLTPGGSNGELFF
TGCGCCAGCAGCTTAACCCCAGGGGGCTCGAACGGGGAGCTGTTTTTT
>TRBV29-1|-|TRBJ2-7|TRBD1
CSVVGTGTGEYEQYF
TGCAGCGTTGTTGGGACCGGGACAGGGGAATACGAGCAGTACTTC
>TRBV6-4|once|TRBJ2-3|-
CASSEDTTDTQYF
TGTGCCAGCAGTGAGGACACCACAGATACGCAGTATTTT
>TRBV7-2|-|TRBJ2-7|TRBD1
CASSLVGQGAYEQYF
TGTGCCAGCAGCCTGGTGGGACAGGGGGCCTACGAGCAGTACTTC